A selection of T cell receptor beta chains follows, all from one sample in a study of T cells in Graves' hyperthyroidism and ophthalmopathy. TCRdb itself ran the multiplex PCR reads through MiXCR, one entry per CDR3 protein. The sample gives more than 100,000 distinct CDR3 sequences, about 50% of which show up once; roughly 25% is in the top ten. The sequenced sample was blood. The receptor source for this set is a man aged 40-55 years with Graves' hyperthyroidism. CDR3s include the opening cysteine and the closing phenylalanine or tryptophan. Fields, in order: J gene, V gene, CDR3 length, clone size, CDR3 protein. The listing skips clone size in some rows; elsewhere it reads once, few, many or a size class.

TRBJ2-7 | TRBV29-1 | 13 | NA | CSTYAGKHYEQYF
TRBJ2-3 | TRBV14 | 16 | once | CASSPPPTGVTDTQYF
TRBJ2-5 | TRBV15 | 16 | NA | CATSSQVGQGAETQYF
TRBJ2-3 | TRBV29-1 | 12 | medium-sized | CSVDDSTDTQYF
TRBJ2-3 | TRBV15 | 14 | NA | CATSKYRGADTQYF
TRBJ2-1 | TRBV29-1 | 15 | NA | CSVVGGGRGMDEQFF
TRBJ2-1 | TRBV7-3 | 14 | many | CASSPGRGYNEQFF
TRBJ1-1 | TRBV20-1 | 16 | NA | CRGSPGAGSMNTEAFF
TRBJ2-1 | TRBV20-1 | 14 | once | CSARGASGTNEQFF
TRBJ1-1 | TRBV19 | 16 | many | CASSKGSQGAYTEAFF
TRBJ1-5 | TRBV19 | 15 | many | CASTLGSSHAQPQHF
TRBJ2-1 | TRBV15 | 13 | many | CATSRTGTDEQFF
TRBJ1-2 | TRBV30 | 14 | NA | CAWRAKGGKPLDTF
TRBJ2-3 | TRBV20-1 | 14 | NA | CSAREGLAGYTQYF
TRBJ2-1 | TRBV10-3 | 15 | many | CAISELGTVYNEQFF
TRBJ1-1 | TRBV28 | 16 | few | CASSSGQGARKAEAFF
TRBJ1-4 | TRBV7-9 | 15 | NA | CASSSHRTGGEKLFF
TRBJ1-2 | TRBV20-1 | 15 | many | CSARGGTGLYGGYTF
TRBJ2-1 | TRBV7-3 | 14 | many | CASSATGTLNEQFF
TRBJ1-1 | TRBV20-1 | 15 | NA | CSATSETGLGTEAFF
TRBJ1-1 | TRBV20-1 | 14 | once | CSAIRLGGNTEAFF
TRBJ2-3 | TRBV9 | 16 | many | CASSPWTGTSTDTQYF
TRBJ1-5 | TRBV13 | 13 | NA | CASSLVIPPLEHF
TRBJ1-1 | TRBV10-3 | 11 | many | CAIRENTEAFF
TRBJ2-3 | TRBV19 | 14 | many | CASSLSGGTDTQYF
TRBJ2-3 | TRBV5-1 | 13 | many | CASSSQSLDTQYF
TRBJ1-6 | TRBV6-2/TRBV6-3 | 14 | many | CASSLYPGNSPLHF
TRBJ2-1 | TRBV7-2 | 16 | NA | CASSLPRDRSYNEQFF
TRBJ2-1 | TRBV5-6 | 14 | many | CASSRGYPGNEQFF
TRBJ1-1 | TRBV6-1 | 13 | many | CASSEGSNSEAFF
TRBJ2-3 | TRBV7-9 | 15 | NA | CPSSRRGTKADTQYF
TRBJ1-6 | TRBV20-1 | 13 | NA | CSAGTGFNSPLHF
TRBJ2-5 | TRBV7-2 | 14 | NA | CASSLGAVQETQYF